Each of the 14 T cell receptor beta chains below was sequenced from the same sample in a study of T cell repertoires in cytomegalovirus infection. Via MiXCR, TCRdb re-called the reads, giving one row per CDR3 protein. The table lists 450,000 to 550,000 distinct CDR3 sequences, about 15% of them singletons, with roughly a quarter in the top ten. The sample consisted of CD8+ T cells from PBMCs. All receptors derive from a human donor in good health (CMV status not recorded). Some clones in this sample may be carry-over from other donors' samples.

V gene TRBV9 combines with J gene TRBJ2-5, with 13 bases identical to TRBD2. In germline, CDR1 is SGDLS, CDR2 YYNGEE. This CDR3 contains 15 residues. Trimming cost V 2 bases and J 4 bases; bases outside gene matches: 2. CDR3 bases: TGTGCCAGCAGCGTTGGGACTAGCGGGGTAGAGACCCAGTACTTC. Its protein is CASSVGTSGVETQYF.

As concerns this clonotype: Lacking the conserved final phenylalanine or tryptophan, this CDR3 likely reflects a read error. This chain connects TRBV7-6 to TRBJ2-1; 7 bases map to TRBD2. CDR1 is SGHVS, CDR2 FNYEAQ, per germline. The CDR3 covers 15 residues. CDR3 region: CASSPSLREVNEQFL. The CDR3 DNA is TGTGCTAGCAGCCCCTCCCTCCGGGAGGTCAATGAGCAGTTCTTA.

The sample holds many counts of this clonotype. This chain uses TRBV7-2 with TRBJ2-1; 8 nucleotides match TRBD2. CDR3 size: 15 residues. The trim removed 7 bases at V and 8 bases at J, leaving 13 bases unmatched. The germline CDR1 and CDR2 sequences are SGHTA and FQGNSA. As DNA, the CDR3 is TGTGCCAGCACCCTGGCGGGAGGCCTAAGGGATGAGCAGTTCTTC. Amino acid sequence: CASTLAGGLRDEQFF.

The chain uses TRBV5-5 and TRBJ1-2; D gene uncertain. The length of the CDR3 is 15 residues. Trimming pared 0 bases from V and 1 base from J, leaving 10 bases between. CDR1 is SGHKS, CDR2 YYEKEE, per germline (reference sequence). The CDR3 DNA sequence: TGTGCCAGCAGCTTGGGCAGTGGGTTTAACTATGGCTACACCTTC. This sequence encodes CASSLGSGFNYGYTF.

This clonotype showed up many times. The V and J genes are TRBV6-1 and TRBJ2-2; D unclear. The CDR3 consists of 16 residues. The V gene lost 1 base and the J gene lost 1 base, with 10 bases spanning the gap. From germline, CDR1 is MNHNS and CDR2 SASEGT. This chain's CDR3 is CASSEDRDKNTGELFF. DNA of the CDR3: TGTGCCAGCAGTGAAGATAGGGATAAGAACACCGGGGAGCTGTTTTTT.

The sample holds many counts of this clonotype. V usage is TRBV11-2 and J usage is TRBJ2-1, with 7 nucleotides matching TRBD1. The CDR3 is made up of 13 amino acids. The V gene end was trimmed by 6 bases and the J gene end by 8 bases; junction bases not matched to a gene: 7. Germline V gene sequence: CDR1 SGHAT, CDR2 FQNNGV. The DNA for the CDR3 is TGTGCCAGCAGGGACAGGTCCATGGATGAGCAGTTCTTC. This codes for CASRDRSMDEQFF.

This clonotype has more than one count but fewer than ten. The CDR3 spells CASRYPGSPLAFF. The CDR3 region has the DNA TGTGCCAGCAGGTACCCGGGGTCTCCCTTAGCTTTCTTT. The chain carries TRBV28 and TRBJ1-1; D not certain. Germline CDR1 is MDHEN and CDR2 is SYDVKM. V lost 6 bases to trimming and J lost 10 bases, with 18 bases between them. CDR3 length: 13 residues.

At least ten counts were recorded for this clonotype. V and J are TRBV7-8 and TRBJ1-2, with 7 bases lining up with TRBD1. There are 15 residues in the CDR3. V was pared by 0 bases and J by 8 bases, with 9 bases of the junction left unmatched. Per the germline V gene, CDR1 is SGHVS and CDR2 is FQNEAQ. CDR3 sequence: CASSLAVRQGGGYTF. The CDR3 nucleotides read TGTGCCAGCAGCTTAGCAGTTAGGCAGGGGGGCGGCTACACCTTC.

J is TRBJ1-2 and V is TRBV28; no clear D gene. The CDR3 is made up of 12 amino acids. Germline lookup yields CDR1 MDHEN and CDR2 SYDVKM. Trimming stripped 6 bases from V and 4 bases from J, with 9 bases between. The CDR3 sequence is CASRPHSYGYTF. DNA of the CDR3: TGTGCCAGCAGACCCCATTCCTATGGCTACACCTTC.

The chain links TRBV13 to TRBJ2-1, with TRBD2 matching over 8 bases. The germline V gene has CDR1 PRHDT and CDR2 FYEKMQ (reference sequence). The CDR3 sequence is 13 residues long. J lost 5 bases, V lost 8 bases, and 5 bases had no gene match. CDR3 sequence (DNA): TGTGCCAGCTCAGCGGGAGAAGACAATGAGCAGTTCTTC. Its translation: CASSAGEDNEQFF.

This clonotype was counted many times. The chain joins TRBV7-8 to TRBJ1-5; D is undetermined. The germline gives CDR1 SGHVS, CDR2 FQNEAQ. V was pared by 5 bases and J by 7 bases, with 15 bases between. CDR3 length equals 14 residues. CDR3 region: CASSPDPVEQPQHF. In DNA form, the CDR3 reads TGTGCCAGCAGCCCAGATCCTGTGGAGCAGCCCCAGCATTTT.

The V gene is TRBV4-1, the J gene TRBJ2-2, with 10 nucleotides matching TRBD1. With 8 bases clipped from V and 4 bases from J, the junction kept 10 bases outside the gene matches. The CDR3 length is 16 residues. Germline V gene lookup returns CDR1 MGHRA and CDR2 YSYEKL. The CDR3 nucleotides read TGCGCCAGCCGCAGAACCCGACAGGGGGCCACCGGGGAGCTGTTTTTT. It is translated as CASRRTRQGATGELFF.

The chain joins TRBV7-8 to TRBJ2-1; D gene uncertain. The ends were cut back, 1 base at V and 8 bases at J, with 9 bases in the middle. The length of the CDR3 is 13 residues. Germline CDR1 reads SGHVS; CDR2 reads FQNEAQ. CDR3 nucleotide sequence: TGTGCCAGCAGCTTAGAGTGGCGTGATGAGCAGTTCTTC. The encoded protein is CASSLEWRDEQFF.

This clonotype was detected a few times. This chain connects TRBV27 to TRBJ1-6; D unresolved. Trimming stripped 4 bases from V and 3 bases from J, with 10 bases between. The CDR3 contains 15 residues. The germline V gene has CDR1 MNHEY and CDR2 SMNVEV (reference sequence). This CDR3 is CASSSEEDYNSPLHF. In DNA form, the CDR3 reads TGTGCCAGCAGTTCAGAGGAGGACTATAATTCACCCCTCCACTTT.